Listed below are T cell receptor beta chains from one sample, sequenced in a study of T cell repertoires in cytomegalovirus infection. These receptors have no identified antigens. MiXCR, run by TCRdb on the reads, gives a single entry per CDR3 protein. The sample includes over 45,000 distinct CDR3 sequences, roughly 20% of them seen just once. This specimen consisted of CD8+ T cells from cultured PBMCs, obtained from culture after CMV antigen stimulation. These receptors all stem from a human donor in good health (CMV status not recorded). Some clones in this sample may be carry-over from other donors' samples. Each CDR3 is given with its conserved first and last residue. A D gene is named only where the DNA matches it firmly. Rows give clone size only sometimes, using once, few, many, or a class for an expanded clone.

>-|TRBJ2-1|TRBV7-6|-
TGTGCCAGCAGCCCCAACCCGGGCTCTCCTTTGTCCCACAATGAGCAGTTCTTC
CASSPNPGSPLSHNEQFF
>medium-sized|TRBJ2-5|TRBV7-2|-
TGTGCCAGCAGCGGCCATACTGGGAGCCAAGAGACCCAGTACTTC
CASSGHTGSQETQYF
>-|TRBJ2-5|TRBV9|-
TGTGCCAGCAGCGTGACTAGTGGGGAGACCCAGTACTTC
CASSVTSGETQYF
>-|TRBJ2-5|TRBV6-6|TRBD2
TGTGCCAGCACCGTTAGCGGGGGGGCCGGCGAGACCCAGTACTTC
CASTVSGGAGETQYF
>-|TRBJ2-1|TRBV7-8|-
TGTGCCAGCAGCTTAGGGACGGTAAGCTCCTACAATGAGCAGTTCTTC
CASSLGTVSSYNEQFF
>few|TRBJ1-2|TRBV7-9|-
TGTGCCAGCAGCCCGGGACGGGATTATGGCTACACCTTC
CASSPGRDYGYTF
>few|TRBJ2-4|TRBV29-1|TRBD2
TGCAGCGTGCGGACTAGCGAGGGGAACATTCAGTACTTC
CSVRTSEGNIQYF
>-|TRBJ2-3|TRBV7-8|-
TGTGCCAGCAGCCCATATGGCACAGATACGCAGTATTTT
CASSPYGTDTQYF
>-|TRBJ2-7|TRBV11-1|TRBD1
TGTGCCAGCAGCTTAGACTGGACAGGTTACGAGCAGTACTTC
CASSLDWTGYEQYF
>few|TRBJ2-1|TRBV10-3|TRBD2
TGTGCCACCAACGAGCGGGAGGCCTACAATGAGCAGTTCTTC
CATNEREAYNEQFF
>-|TRBJ1-1|TRBV7-2|TRBD1
TGTGCCAGCAGCACGGACAGGGGCCCCGGGAACACTGAAGCTTTCTTT
CASSTDRGPGNTEAFF
>-|TRBJ1-5|TRBV12-5|-
TGTGCTAGTGGTTTGAGGGGGGCGAGCAATCAGCCCCAGCATTTT
CASGLRGASNQPQHF
>few|TRBJ2-4|TRBV7-8|TRBD1
TGTGCCAGCAGCTTGGGCTCTAGGGGGCTTCAGTACTTC
CASSLGSRGLQYF
>medium-sized|TRBJ2-7|TRBV15|-
TGTGCCACCAGCTCACGGACAGAATCCTACGAGCAGTACTTC
CATSSRTESYEQYF
>few|TRBJ1-3|TRBV7-2|-
TGTGCCAGCAGCTTATCACTCGGAAACACCATATATTTT
CASSLSLGNTIYF
>medium-sized|TRBJ2-1|TRBV7-2|TRBD2
TGTGCCAGCAGCTTAGCGCTAGGGACTAGCGGGGGCCCAAGCTCCTACAATGAGCAGTTCTTC
CASSLALGTSGGPSSYNEQFF
>-|TRBJ2-3|TRBV19|TRBD2
TGTGCCAGTAGTATGGGAAACGGGGGGGCCACAGATACGCAGTATTTT
CASSMGNGGATDTQYF
>-|TRBJ2-2|TRBV12-3/TRBV12-4|-
TGTGCCAGCAGTTCAGGGGCCGGGGAGCTGTTTTTT
CASSSGAGELFF
>-|TRBJ2-5|TRBV7-3|TRBD1
TGTGCCAGCAGCCCGGGACAGGGGTCGCAAGAGACCCAGTACTTC
CASSPGQGSQETQYF
>few|TRBJ2-2|TRBV20-1|-
TGCAGTGCTAGAGCTCTAAACACCGGGGAGCTGTTTTTT
CSARALNTGELFF
>-|TRBJ2-7|TRBV5-5|-
TGTGCCAGCACCTCCGGGGGCTGGGAGCAGTACTTC
CASTSGGWEQYF
>-|TRBJ1-2|TRBV28|-
TGTGCCAGCAGTCTATACTATGGCTACACCTTC
CASSLYYGYTF
>-|TRBJ1-1|TRBV20-1|TRBD1
TGCAGTGCTCCAAGGGGGCGAACTGAAGCTTTCTTT
CSAPRGRTEAFF
>few|TRBJ2-1|TRBV4-1|TRBD2
TGCGCCAGCAGCCAAGTTACTAGCGACTACAATGAGCAGTTCTTC
CASSQVTSDYNEQFF
>few|TRBJ1-1|TRBV28|-
TGTGCCAGCAGTAGCGGCGCGTGGAACACTGAAGCTTTCTTT
CASSSGAWNTEAFF
>-|TRBJ1-1|TRBV7-6|TRBD1
TGTGCCAGCAGCTCCCCACCGACAGGGCAGACTGAAGCTTTCTTT
CASSSPPTGQTEAFF
>many|TRBJ2-7|TRBV6-2/TRBV6-3|-
TGTGCCAGCAGCGCCTCCTACGAGCAGTACTTC
CASSASYEQYF
>many|TRBJ2-7|TRBV7-2|TRBD2
TGTGCCAGCAGCCACCCCAGACTAGCGGGGAGTAACTCCTACGAGCAGTACTTC
CASSHPRLAGSNSYEQYF
>many|TRBJ2-3|TRBV6-5|-
TGTGCCAGCAGTTCGCCCCCAGGGCCCGGCACAGATACGCAGTATTTT
CASSSPPGPGTDTQYF